This record covers a single T cell receptor (beta chain). Sequencing was performed with immunoSEQ multiplex PCR; in TCRdb, only in-frame clones are kept and a portion is missing. The sample has some 120,000 clones, around nine tenths seen once. The sample comes from a study of cytomegalovirus exposure and HLA in healthy donors. This CDR3 region has 14 residues. V lost 3 bases and J 1 base, leaving 10 bases between the germline ends. The germline CDR1 and CDR2 sequences are SGHNT and YYREEE (reference sequence). The sequence came from a man aged 25 to 40 in good health and CMV-seronegative. The J gene is TRBJ1-1, the V gene TRBV5-4, with D possibly matching TRBD1 (6 bases). What was sequenced was PBMCs. In DNA form, the CDR3 reads TGTGCCAGCAGCTCACAGGGTAGGAACACTGAAGCTTTCTTT. Translating it yields CASSSQGRNTEAFF.